A single sample is the source of the 19 T cell receptor beta chains below, sequenced in a study of identical twins. TCRdb passed the 5' RACE reads through MiXCR, listing each CDR3 protein once. This sample has roughly 350,000 distinct CDR3 sequences, with approximately 9.1% found just once. Input material: naive T cells sorted from blood. The receptors were gathered from a woman aged 45 to 65 in good health.

This clonotype was counted a few times. The chain combines TRBV20-1 with TRBJ2-3; D is uncertain. Germline lookup yields CDR1 DFQATT and CDR2 SNEGSKA (reference sequence). V shed 0 bases and J shed 4 bases, with 2 bases lying between them. The CDR3 totals 11 residues. Here the CDR3 reads CSAREADTQYF. In DNA form, the CDR3 reads TGCAGTGCTAGAGAGGCAGATACGCAGTATTTT.

V and J are TRBV24-1 and TRBJ2-3; D call uncertain. V shed 3 bases and J shed 4 bases, with 4 bases lying between them. The CDR3 has 12 residues. The germline V gene has CDR1 KGHDR and CDR2 SFDVKD. CDR3 DNA sequence: TGTGCCACCAGTGATCTAGCAGATACGCAGTATTTT. This codes for CATSDLADTQYF.

This clonotype was counted ten times or more. The chain carries TRBV5-6 and TRBJ2-7; 7 bases are shared with TRBD2. This CDR3 is built from 16 residues. Germline assignment: CDR1 SGHDT and CDR2 YYEEEE. Losses at the gene ends were 7 bases for V and 0 bases for J; bases not matched to a gene: 13. As DNA, the CDR3 is TGTGCCAGCGGCCTGAGTCGGGACTACAGCTCCTACGAGCAGTACGTC. Residues: CASGLSRDYSSYEQYV.

This clonotype came up many times. The CDR3 region is CASNIQGYTGELFF. CDR3 sequence (DNA): TGTGCCAGCAATATACAGGGGTACACCGGGGAGCTGTTTTTT. The V gene is TRBV12-3 or TRBV12-4, the J gene TRBJ2-2, with 7 positions matching TRBD1. The CDR3 loop spans 14 amino acids. V shed 7 bases and J 3 bases; nucleotides not matched to a gene: 5.

J is TRBJ2-7 and V is TRBV14; 8 nucleotides match TRBD2. V dropped 2 bases and J dropped 7; count of bases not matched to a gene: 7. This CDR3 is 14 amino acids long. Germline values: CDR1 SGHDN, CDR2 FVKESK. DNA for the CDR3: TGTGCCAGCAGCCAACAGGGACTAGAATGGGAGCAGTACTTC. It is translated as CASSQQGLEWEQYF.

This clonotype was found a few times. The chain uses TRBV12-3 or TRBV12-4 and TRBJ1-1; 7 bases are a match to TRBD1. This CDR3 is built from 13 residues. V was pared by 10 bases and J by 4 bases, with 9 bases of the junction left unmatched. The CDR3 DNA reads as TGTGCCAACTCAGGGGGTTTAAGCACTGAAGCTTTCTTT. This gives the protein CANSGGLSTEAFF.

V gene TRBV18 combines with J gene TRBJ2-1; 8 bases match TRBD1. There are 16 residues in the CDR3. The trim removed 2 bases at V and 5 bases at J, leaving 8 bases unmatched. From germline, CDR1 is KGHSH and CDR2 LQKENI. CDR3 residues: CASSPGRGQMNNEQFF. CDR3 nucleotides: TGTGCCAGCTCACCAGGCAGGGGGCAAATGAACAATGAGCAGTTCTTC.

The chain joins TRBV19 to TRBJ1-2, with D possibly being TRBD1 (6 bases). Germline CDR1 is LNHDA and CDR2 is SQIVND (reference sequence). This CDR3 has 12 amino acids. Trimming took 8 bases from V and 5 from J, leaving 12 bases between them. CDR3 protein: CASQGTQYGYTF. The CDR3 DNA reads as TGTGCCAGTCAAGGGACACAGTATGGCTACACCTTC.

This clonotype occurred a few times. The DNA for the CDR3 is TGTGCCAGCAGTTTTGGGGCTAGTGTCGAGACCCAGTACTTC. Amino acid sequence: CASSFGASVETQYF. V gene TRBV12-3 or TRBV12-4 combines with J gene TRBJ2-5; possible D gene TRBD1, 5 bases. The germline V and J ends were trimmed by 3 bases and 5 bases, with 13 bases remaining between them. The length of the CDR3 is 14 residues.

The chain recombines TRBV3-1 with TRBJ2-7, with D uncertain. CDR3 size: 16 residues. The V gene lost 5 bases and the J gene lost 2 bases, with 19 bases spanning the gap. Germline V gives CDR1 LGHDT, CDR2 YNNKEL (reference sequence). The CDR3 here is CASSYLVDGPPYEQYF. The CDR3 bases are TGTGCCAGCAGCTACCTAGTCGATGGGCCCCCCTACGAGCAGTACTTC.

This clonotype turned up a few times. The chain has TRBV5-6 and TRBJ1-5; a possible D gene is TRBD1 (6 bases). V was pared by 2 bases and J by 5 bases, with 11 bases between. Germline lookup yields CDR1 SGHDT and CDR2 YYEEEE. This CDR3 is 14 amino acids long. CDR3 bases: TGTGCCAGCAGCTTAGGGACAAACGATCAGCCCCAGCATTTT. This sequence encodes CASSLGTNDQPQHF. The complete variable domain, with remaining parts taken from reference TRBV5-6 and TRBJ1-5, reads DAGVTQSPTHLIKTRGQQVTLRCSPKSGHDTVSWYQQALGQGPQFIFQYYEEEERQRGNFPDRFSGHQFPNYSSELNVNALLLGDSALYLCASSLGTNDQPQHFGDGTRLSIL.

Ten or more counts support this clonotype. This chain uses TRBV12-3 or TRBV12-4 with TRBJ1-2; D gene ambiguous. The germline V and J ends were trimmed by 3 bases and 4 bases, with 9 bases remaining between them. The CDR3 runs to 13 residues. This CDR3 is CASSFSGGYGYTF. The CDR3, as DNA: TGTGCCAGCAGTTTCTCAGGCGGCTATGGCTACACCTTC.

The gene calls are TRBV5-1 and TRBJ1-4; tentatively, D is TRBD1 (5 bases). Trimming left V 3 bases short and J 6 bases short, with 12 bases between. The germline gives CDR1 SGHRS, CDR2 YFSETQ. The CDR3 consists of 14 residues. In nucleotides, the CDR3 is TGCGCCAGCAGCTCCGGGGCCCTATATGAAAAACTGTTTTTT. It translates to CASSSGALYEKLFF.

The chain links TRBV3-1 to TRBJ2-1; perhaps TRBD2 as D (6 bases). V was clipped by 5 bases and J by 7 bases, with 15 bases between them. Germline lookup yields CDR1 LGHDT and CDR2 YNNKEL (reference sequence). The CDR3 sequence is 14 residues long. CDR3 in DNA: TGTGCCAGCAGCTTGGGGCGGGCGGGGAATGAGCAGTTCTTC. Translating it yields CASSLGRAGNEQFF.

V gene TRBV7-9 combines with J gene TRBJ1-5, with D possibly TRBD1 on 6 matching bases. Germline V lookup: CDR1 SEHNR, CDR2 FQNEAQ (reference sequence). CDR3 size: 13 residues. Trimming cost V 4 bases and J 5 bases, with 9 bases left between them. The CDR3 DNA follows: TGTGCCAGCAGCTCTTCAGGGGATCAGCCCCAGCATTTT. Protein sequence: CASSSSGDQPQHF.

In its sample, this clonotype was seen a few times. The chain joins TRBV7-9 to TRBJ1-2, with 7 nucleotides matching TRBD1. The CDR3 is made up of 15 amino acids. Trimming removed 5 bases from V and 0 bases from J; junction bases left unmatched: 6. From germline, CDR1 is SEHNR and CDR2 FQNEAQ (reference sequence). The CDR3 here is CASSTGQLTNYGYTF. In DNA form, the CDR3 reads TGTGCCAGCAGCACGGGACAGCTCACTAACTATGGCTACACCTTC.

In the case of this clonotype: This clone may be a read error of a much larger clone one base away. The chain uses TRBV12-3 or TRBV12-4 and TRBJ1-5, with D perhaps TRBD1 (5 bases). V lost 6 bases, J lost 6 bases, and 15 bases lay in between. The CDR3 length is 14 residues. The CDR3 nucleotides are TGTGCCAGCAGGTTTACGGGGGTTGTTCAGCCCCAGCATTTT. Translation gives CASRFTGVVQPQHF.

Only a few counts were recorded for this clonotype. The gene calls are TRBV3-1 and TRBJ1-2; TRBD1 might be the D (5 bases). The CDR3 consists of 14 residues. Germline-derived CDR1 and CDR2 are LGHDT and YNNKEL (reference sequence). The germline V and J ends were trimmed by 0 bases and 4 bases, with 9 bases remaining between them. The chain's CDR3 is CASSQDLGTYGYTF. The CDR3 DNA reads TGTGCCAGCAGCCAAGATCTGGGGACCTATGGCTACACCTTC.

The chain combines TRBV20-1 with TRBJ2-4; 7 bases line up with TRBD1. V lost 7 bases and J lost 5; bases outside the gene matches: 8. The CDR3 has 13 residues. CDR1 and CDR2 from the germline V gene are DFQATT and SNEGSKA (reference sequence). CDR3: CSGAVTGENIQYF. CDR3 nucleotide sequence: TGCAGTGGAGCCGTCACAGGGGAAAACATTCAGTACTTC.